Shown below are 27 T cell receptor beta chains from a single sample sequenced in a study of T cell repertoires in cytomegalovirus infection. For these receptors, no antigen is known. Each CDR3 protein gets one entry after TCRdb re-called the reads with MiXCR. The sample lists hundreds of thousands of distinct CDR3 sequences; 25% to 30% were seen once. The material sequenced was cultured PBMCs, taken from culture after CMV antigen stimulation. The receptors originated from a human donor in good health (CMV status not recorded). Some clones in this sample may be carry-over from other donors' samples.

This clonotype was seen repeatedly, ten times or more. The chain carries TRBV12-3 or TRBV12-4 and TRBJ1-5, with D hard to call. CDR3 size: 13 residues. Trimming pared 8 bases from V and 4 bases from J, leaving 12 bases between. The CDR3 loop is CASGSGSNQPQHF. The CDR3 DNA reads TGTGCCAGCGGGTCAGGAAGTAATCAGCCCCAGCATTTT.

This clonotype has only a few counts. The genes are TRBV2 and TRBJ1-5; D might be TRBD1 (6 bases). The germline V gene encodes CDR1 SNHLY and CDR2 FYNNEI. V lost 4 bases and J lost 0, with 19 bases in between. The CDR3 runs to 18 residues. The DNA of the CDR3 is TGTGCCAGCAGTGTGGTGCTGGACAGTACGTATAGCAATCAGCCCCAGCATTTT. Translated: CASSVVLDSTYSNQPQHF.

V is TRBV12-3 or TRBV12-4 and J is TRBJ2-3; D gene uncertain. The CDR3 has 16 residues. V lost 4 bases to trimming and J lost 1 base, with 15 bases between them. In nucleotides, the CDR3 is TGTGCCAGCAGTTGGTCGGAGAGGCCACGCACAGATACGCAGTATTTT. Translated, it gives CASSWSERPRTDTQYF.

J is TRBJ1-1 and V is TRBV6-5; no reliable D call. The CDR3 runs to 14 residues. The V end was cut by 0 bases, the J end by 1 base, with 6 bases between. Germline-derived CDR1 and CDR2 are MNHEY and SVGAGI. Here the CDR3 DNA reads TGTGCCAGCAGTTACTCGAGTGCGAACACTGAAGCTTTCTTT. Translation gives CASSYSSANTEAFF.

The chain couples TRBV28 to TRBJ2-3, with a possible D match to TRBD1 (5 bases). V lost 6 bases and J lost 3, with 22 bases in between. There are 17 residues in the CDR3. In germline, CDR1 is MDHEN, CDR2 SYDVKM. The DNA for the CDR3 is TGTGCCAGCAGCTCCTTTATAGCAGGGAAGGGGACAGATACGCAGTATTTT. Encoded protein: CASSSFIAGKGTDTQYF.

The rearrangement uses TRBV28 and TRBJ1-2; D ambiguous. The CDR3 extends over 13 amino acids. With 2 bases removed from V and 8 bases from J, the gap between germline ends came to 12 bases. CDR1 MDHEN and CDR2 SYDVKM come from the germline V gene. Here the CDR3 reads CASSLTGNLGYTF. DNA for the CDR3: TGTGCCAGCAGTTTAACCGGAAACTTAGGCTACACCTTC.

This clonotype occurred a few times. The chain carries TRBV20-1 and TRBJ2-2; 8 bases fit TRBD1. The CDR3 runs 14 residues. Losses at the gene ends were 0 bases for V and 5 bases for J; bases not matched to a gene: 2. Germline V gene lookup returns CDR1 DFQATT and CDR2 SNEGSKA (reference sequence). The CDR3 DNA is TGCAGTGCTAGAGATCAGGGGGCGACCGGGGAGCTGTTTTTT. Residues: CSARDQGATGELFF.

The CDR3 is CASSLRAAYNEQFF. CDR3 coding DNA: TGTGCCAGCAGTTTAAGGGCCGCCTACAATGAGCAGTTCTTC. The V gene is TRBV28, the J gene TRBJ2-1; no reliable D call. This CDR3 is built from 14 residues. V gave up 2 bases and J gave up 2 bases, with 7 bases separating them. Per germline, CDR1 MDHEN and CDR2 SYDVKM.

The genes are TRBV29-1 and TRBJ1-4; TRBD1 is a possible D gene (6 bases). The germline V and J ends were trimmed by 6 bases and 6 bases, with 14 bases remaining between them. Germline loops: CDR1 SQVTM, CDR2 ANQGSEA. This CDR3 spans 13 amino acids. The CDR3 region has the DNA TGCAGCGTCAAGGGGGGGTATGATGAAAAACTGTTTTTT. This sequence encodes CSVKGGYDEKLFF.

The V and J genes are TRBV7-3 and TRBJ1-6; D remains unclear. Germline V gene data show CDR1 as SGHTA and CDR2 as FQGTGA. Trimming cost V 6 bases and J 13 bases, with 22 bases left between them. The CDR3 has 15 residues. CDR3: CASSSDWALDYPLHF. CDR3 nucleotides: TGTGCCAGCAGTTCCGACTGGGCTCTAGATTACCCCCTCCACTTT. The whole variable domain, filled in from reference TRBV7-3 and TRBJ1-6, reads GAGVSQTPSNKVTEKGKYVELRCDPISGHTALYWYRQSLGQGPEFLIYFQGTGAADDSGLPNDRFFAVRPEGSVSTLKIQRTERGDSAVYLCASSSDWALDYPLHFGNGTRLTVT.

V is TRBV5-4 and J is TRBJ2-5; 12 nucleotides line up with TRBD2. V was pared by 4 bases and J by 5 bases, with 6 bases of the junction left unmatched. In germline, CDR1 is SGHNT, CDR2 YYREEE (reference sequence). The CDR3 consists of 15 residues. The CDR3 reads CASSNLAGGPETQYF. CDR3 bases: TGTGCCAGCAGCAATCTAGCGGGGGGGCCGGAGACCCAGTACTTC.

The chain joins TRBV20-1 to TRBJ1-1; D remains ambiguous. Trimming pared 6 bases from V and 1 base from J, leaving 12 bases between. The germline gives CDR1 DFQATT, CDR2 SNEGSKA (reference sequence). This CDR3 contains 13 residues. This CDR3 is CSAPGPENTEAFF. CDR3 DNA: TGCAGTGCGCCAGGACCGGAGAACACTGAAGCTTTCTTT.

There are a few counts of this clonotype. This chain joins TRBV12-3 or TRBV12-4 and TRBJ2-3; D call uncertain. V was trimmed by 6 bases and J by 4 bases, leaving 8 bases between them. This CDR3 has 12 amino acids. The CDR3 protein is CASRTGADTQYF. Here the CDR3 DNA reads TGTGCCAGCAGGACCGGCGCAGATACGCAGTATTTT.

This clonotype has just a few counts. This chain uses TRBV29-1 with TRBJ2-7; TRBD1 agrees at 9 bases. CDR3 length: 15 amino acids. Germline CDR1 SQVTM, CDR2 ANQGSEA. The trim removed 5 bases at V and 3 bases at J, leaving 11 bases unmatched. CDR3 residues: CSVPQGAPPNYEQYF. As DNA, the CDR3 is TGCAGCGTTCCACAGGGGGCTCCCCCAAACTACGAGCAGTACTTC.

The table lists this clonotype with a few counts. The V gene is TRBV19, the J gene TRBJ2-7; 9 bases agree with TRBD1. CDR1 is LNHDA, CDR2 SQIVND, per germline (reference sequence). V was clipped by 7 bases and J by 6 bases; unmatched bases: 10. This CDR3 contains 14 residues. The CDR3 region is CASTLGQGLGEQYF. For the CDR3, the DNA is TGTGCCAGTACCTTGGGACAGGGCTTAGGCGAGCAGTACTTC.

The genes are TRBV25-1 and TRBJ2-3, with a tentative D call TRBD1 (6 bases). This CDR3 spans 17 amino acids. V lost 1 base, J lost 6 bases, and 20 bases lay in between. Germline loops: CDR1 MGHDK, CDR2 SYGVNS. The CDR3 DNA reads as TGTGCCAGCAGTGAATCGACGACGACCAGGGGAACTGATACGCAGTATTTT. Its protein is CASSESTTTRGTDTQYF. Full variable domain (rest looked up from reference TRBV25-1 and TRBJ2-3): EADIYQTPRYLVIGTGKKITLECSQTMGHDKMYWYQQDPGMELHLIHYSYGVNSTEKGDLSSESTVSRIRTEHFPLTLESARPSHTSQYLCASSESTTTRGTDTQYFGPGTRLTVL.

This clonotype was detected many times. CDR3 sequence reads: CASSFRGGIEGGAFF. The CDR3 DNA reads as TGTGCCAGCAGCTTCCGAGGAGGGATTGAGGGGGGAGCTTTCTTT. The chain recombines TRBV5-4 with TRBJ1-1; a weak D match, TRBD1 (6 bases). The CDR3 has 15 amino acids. The germline V and J ends were trimmed by 2 bases and 10 bases, with 21 bases remaining between them. Germline V gene lookup returns CDR1 SGHNT and CDR2 YYREEE (reference sequence).

The chain combines TRBV6-2 or TRBV6-3 with TRBJ2-7; 7 positions match TRBD2. The CDR3 loop spans 14 amino acids. Germline loops: CDR1 MNHEY, CDR2 SVGEGT. Trimming took 2 bases from V and 5 from J; bases not matched to a gene: 6. Written as DNA, the CDR3 is TGTGCCAGCAGTTACGGGGGGGAAACCAACGAGCAGTACTTC. This translates into CASSYGGETNEQYF.

In this sample, this clonotype turned up once. The chain joins TRBV19 to TRBJ1-4, with D perhaps matching TRBD1 (5 bases). CDR1 and CDR2 (germline): LNHDA, SQIVND (reference sequence). V was pared by 2 bases and J by 6 bases, with 13 bases between. The CDR3 covers 15 residues. The CDR3, as DNA: TGTGCCAGTAGTATATGGGGACCTCGGGATGAAAAACTGTTTTTT. Translated: CASSIWGPRDEKLFF.

The gene calls are TRBV27 and TRBJ1-1, with a possible D match to TRBD1 (6 bases). Deletions cut 6 bases from V and 11 bases from J, with 19 bases between. The CDR3 covers 13 residues. Germline V gives CDR1 MNHEY, CDR2 SMNVEV (reference sequence). CDR3 nucleotide sequence: TGTGCCAGCAGACAAACAGGGCCCGGGCGTGCTTTCTTT. The encoded protein is CASRQTGPGRAFF.

This clonotype came up many times. This chain connects TRBV7-6 to TRBJ2-1; either TRBD1 or TRBD2 may fit D (5 bases each). The CDR3 extends over 14 amino acids. V lost 4 bases, J lost 5 bases, and 12 bases lay in between. Germline V gene sequence: CDR1 SGHVS, CDR2 FNYEAQ. CDR3: CASSSRGRDNEQFF. The CDR3 bases are TGTGCCAGCAGCTCCCGGGGCCGTGACAATGAGCAGTTCTTC.

This clonotype was counted ten times or more. The chain joins TRBV7-3 to TRBJ1-1, with 7 nucleotides matching TRBD1. Germline V CDR1 and CDR2: SGHTA, FQGTGA. V lost 3 bases to trimming and J lost 4 bases; unmatched junction nucleotides: 5. This CDR3 has 14 amino acids. The CDR3 nucleotides read TGTGCCAGCAGCTTGAGCAGGGGGTCCACTGAAGCTTTCTTT. Translated: CASSLSRGSTEAFF. The whole variable domain, remainder taken from reference TRBV7-3 and TRBJ1-1, is GAGVSQTPSNKVTEKGKYVELRCDPISGHTALYWYRQSLGQGPEFLIYFQGTGAADDSGLPNDRFFAVRPEGSVSTLKIQRTERGDSAVYLCASSLSRGSTEAFFGQGTRLTVV.

CDR3 bases: TGTGCCAGTGGCACTCGGATAACCGGGACCCAAGTTGGGCCCCAGCATTTT. Residues: CASGTRITGTQVGPQHF. The chain recombines TRBV19 with TRBJ1-5, with TRBD1 as a possible D gene (5 bases). The CDR3 spans 17 residues. In germline, CDR1 is LNHDA, CDR2 SQIVND (reference sequence). Trimming took off 8 bases at V and 9 bases at J, with 29 bases between the two ends.

The V gene is TRBV12-3 or TRBV12-4, the J gene TRBJ2-7; tentative D call: TRBD2 (6 bases). Deletions cut 11 bases from V and 4 bases from J, with 15 bases between. The CDR3 spans 12 residues. As DNA, the CDR3 is TGTGCCTGTGGACTAAAATCATACGAGCAGTACTTC. Residues: CACGLKSYEQYF.

There are many counts of this clonotype. V and J are TRBV4-1 and TRBJ2-3; the match to TRBD1 covers 10 bases. Germline trimming cut 2 bases from V and 1 base from J; bases unmatched to any gene: 6. This CDR3 region has 17 residues. CDR1 is MGHRA, CDR2 YSYEKL, per germline. The DNA of the CDR3 is TGCGCCAGCAGCCAAAGGCAAGGACAGGGGGGCACAGATACGCAGTATTTT. It codes for CASSQRQGQGGTDTQYF.

This rearrangement joins TRBV7-8 to TRBJ1-5; a possible D gene is TRBD1 (5 bases). Germline assignment: CDR1 SGHVS and CDR2 FQNEAQ. The V end was cut by 4 bases, the J end by 3 bases, with 19 bases between. The CDR3 covers 17 residues. The CDR3 sequence is CASSWAKGLLNNQPQHF. CDR3 in DNA: TGTGCCAGCAGCTGGGCGAAGGGACTTTTAAACAATCAGCCCCAGCATTTT.

This clonotype was picked up a small number of times. V gene TRBV28 combines with J gene TRBJ2-3; 8 bases fit TRBD2. The CDR3 runs 15 residues. Germline loops: CDR1 MDHEN, CDR2 SYDVKM. J was trimmed by 4 bases and V by 3 bases; bases with no gene match: 6. The DNA of the CDR3 is TGTGCCAGCAGTTTGCCGGGAGGGGTTCCAGATACGCAGTATTTT. This sequence encodes CASSLPGGVPDTQYF.